This TCR beta chain was obtained from a study of CD8 T cells in ankylosing spondylitis. The CDR3 totals 12 residues. V was clipped by 3 bases and J by 10 bases, with 10 bases between them. In germline, CDR1 is SEHNR, CDR2 FQNEAQ (reference sequence). The study's findings and limits: Disease-linked clones reportedly showed significant enrichment in matched ankylosing spondylitis synovial fluid. About 8 highly homologous variants made up a TCR beta motif that seemed to typify ankylosing spondylitis blood. Disease-linked clones were CD8+ and relatively rare in peripheral blood.

Notes on this clonotype: Its matching antigen is unknown.

Preparation of TCR beta libraries was done by quantitative 5'-RACE with molecular barcodes. TCRdb re-derived calls from the 5' RACE reads in MiXCR, one entry per CDR3 protein. The sample yields 300,000 to 400,000 distinct CDR3 sequences, 20% seen once. This sequence joins TRBV7-9 and TRBJ2-1; D remains unclear. The origin of this receptor is a male donor with ankylosing spondylitis or in good health (not recorded which). Material: blood, either unsorted or a sorted T cell fraction (not recorded which). CDR3 DNA: TGTGCCAGCAGCTTCTCCCCCCTAGAGCAGTTCTTC. Its translation is CASSFSPLEQFF. The full variable domain, with the rest looked up from reference TRBV7-9 and TRBJ2-1, is DTGVSQNPRHKITKRGQNVTFRCDPISEHNRLYWYRQTLGQGPEFLTYFQNEAQLEKSRLLSDRFSAERPKGSFSTLEIQRTEQGDSAMYLCASSFSPLEQFFGPGTRLTVL.